The 16 T cell receptor beta chains below all came from one sample that was sequenced in a study of cytomegalovirus exposure and HLA in healthy donors. It was with 60 Vbeta and 13 Jbeta primers that the PCR ran. The method was immunoSEQ multiplex PCR; TCRdb's version includes in-frame clones alone and lacks a portion of them. Of 90,000 to 120,000 clones in the sample, 73% were seen once. Specimen: PBMCs. The source of these receptors is a man younger than 45 in good health and CMV-seronegative.

This chain joins TRBV5-4 and TRBJ2-2; D uncertain. V was cut by 2 bases and J by 6 bases, with 5 bases left in between. The CDR3 is 12 amino acids. Per the germline V gene, CDR1 is SGHNT and CDR2 is YYREEE (reference sequence). DNA for the CDR3: TGTGCCAGCAGCTTATTATCCGGGGAGCTGTTTTTT. It encodes CASSLLSGELFF.

This clone was seen more than once but under ten times. The CDR3 nucleotides are TGCGCCAGCAGCCTGACTAGCGGGTTTTGGACCGGGGAGCTGTTTTTT. It translates to CASSLTSGFWTGELFF. The V call is TRBV5-1, the J call TRBJ2-2; 10 bases fit TRBD2. V dropped 4 bases and J dropped 5; count of bases not matched to a gene: 8. The CDR3 sequence is 16 residues long. Germline CDR1 is SGHRS and CDR2 is YFSETQ.

The J gene is TRBJ2-2, the V gene TRBV2; 8 positions match TRBD1. Trimming took 9 bases from V and 3 from J; bases not matched to a gene: 6. Per the germline V gene, CDR1 is SNHLY and CDR2 is FYNNEI. This CDR3 contains 14 residues. The CDR3 DNA follows: TGTGCCAGAGGACAGGGTCAGGACACCGGGGAGCTGTTTTTT. Its protein is CARGQGQDTGELFF.

The genes are TRBV4-1 and TRBJ2-1; TRBD2 matches 9 bases. V gave up 2 bases and J gave up 9 bases; unmatched junction bases: 11. Germline V gene data show CDR1 as MGHRA and CDR2 as YSYEKL. The CDR3 runs 16 residues. In DNA form, the CDR3 reads TGCGCCAGCAGCCAAATAGAGGCGGGGGGGCAGGGTGAGCAGTTCTTC. It encodes CASSQIEAGGQGEQFF.

The chain combines TRBV19 with TRBJ2-7; D is possibly TRBD1 (5 bases). Trimming pared 1 base from V and 1 base from J, leaving 11 bases between. CDR1 is LNHDA, CDR2 SQIVND, per germline (reference sequence). This CDR3 region has 15 residues. CDR3: CASSIGAGFSYEQYF. The CDR3 region has the DNA TGTGCCAGTAGTATAGGTGCAGGGTTTTCCTACGAGCAGTACTTC.

V gene TRBV28 combines with J gene TRBJ2-5; 7 nucleotides match TRBD2. With the DNA end fitting TRBJ2-7 better, the J assignment may be wrong. This CDR3 is 13 amino acids long. Germline V gene lookup returns CDR1 MDHEN and CDR2 SYDVKM. The CDR3, as DNA: TGTGCCAGCAGTTTGCGACTAGCTGACGAGCAGTACTTC. Encoded protein: CASSLRLADEQYF.

The chain links TRBV2 to TRBJ1-5; tentatively, D is TRBD1 (6 bases). Trimming stripped 8 bases from V and 6 bases from J, with 17 bases between. Germline CDR1 reads SNHLY; CDR2 reads FYNNEI. The CDR3 totals 14 residues. The CDR3 loop reads CASGGRGITQPQHF. The CDR3 nucleotides are TGTGCCAGCGGGGGCAGGGGAATAACTCAGCCCCAGCATTTT.

V is TRBV2 and J is TRBJ1-1; no clear D. The CDR3 has 12 residues. The germline V gene has CDR1 SNHLY and CDR2 FYNNEI. Trimming shortened V by 1 base and J by 10 bases, and 10 bases separated the two germline ends. Here the CDR3 DNA reads TGTGCCAGCAGTGAAGAGGGAGGGAGAGCTTTCTTT. The encoded protein is CASSEEGGRAFF.

The chain employs TRBV6-6 and TRBJ1-2; 7 nucleotides match TRBD1. The CDR3 runs to 15 residues. V shed 7 bases, J shed 2 bases, and the junction held 10 bases outside the gene matches. The germline V gene encodes CDR1 MNHNY and CDR2 SVGAGI (reference sequence). The CDR3 region has the DNA TGTGCCAGCAAACTGGGTCAGGGGGAGAACTATGGCTACACCTTC. Translation gives CASKLGQGENYGYTF.

CDR3 sequence (DNA): TGTGCCAGCAGCCAGTTGGCAACTAATGAAAAACTGTTTTTT. Translating it yields CASSQLATNEKLFF. V is TRBV28 and J is TRBJ1-4; no firm D call. The CDR3 sequence is 14 residues long. Deletions cut 6 bases from V and 0 bases from J, with 8 bases between. Per germline, CDR1 MDHEN and CDR2 SYDVKM.

This clone appeared a single time. The chain carries TRBV19 and TRBJ1-5; D may be TRBD1 (6 bases). The V end lost 0 bases, the J end lost 3 bases, and 12 bases lay between the germline ends. CDR3 length equals 16 residues. Germline V CDR1 and CDR2: LNHDA, SQIVND (reference sequence). CDR3 residues: CASSIDTRDINQPQHF. Written as DNA, the CDR3 is TGTGCCAGTAGTATAGATACCCGGGACATCAATCAGCCCCAGCATTTT.

The J gene is TRBJ2-1, the V gene TRBV6-4; 8 positions agree with TRBD1. V shed 8 bases and J 3 bases; nucleotides not matched to a gene: 6. This CDR3 has 14 residues. CDR1 and CDR2 from the germline V gene are MRHNA and SNTAGT. The CDR3 here is CASRQGADYNEQFF. CDR3 sequence (DNA): TGTGCCAGCCGGCAGGGGGCTGACTACAATGAGCAGTTCTTC.

The chain links TRBV2 to TRBJ2-1; 8 nucleotides agree with TRBD2. After removal of 8 bases from V and 6 bases from J, the junction contained 6 bases not matched to a gene. The CDR3 totals 13 residues. CDR1 and CDR2 (germline): SNHLY, FYNNEI. The CDR3 protein is CASGLAGSNEQFF. CDR3 coding DNA: TGTGCCAGCGGGCTAGCGGGCAGCAATGAGCAGTTCTTC.

The chain carries TRBV6-5 and TRBJ1-1, with 9 bases that match TRBD1. The CDR3 spans 14 residues. Per the germline V gene, CDR1 is MNHEY and CDR2 is SVGAGI. The ends lost 6 bases at V and 1 base at J; junction bases unmatched: 3. CDR3 sequence (DNA): TGTGCCAGCAGCCGGACAGGGGAGAACACTGAAGCTTTCTTT. Residues: CASSRTGENTEAFF.

The chain recombines TRBV9 with TRBJ2-2; 12 nucleotides align to TRBD2. There are 19 residues in the CDR3. The V and J ends lost 0 bases and 5 bases, in that order; junction bases with no gene match: 11. Germline values: CDR1 SGDLS, CDR2 YYNGEE. The CDR3 nucleotides are TGTGCCAGCAGCGTAGCTCCTAGCGGGAGGGGGGGTTCTACCGGGGAGCTGTTTTTT. Its translation is CASSVAPSGRGGSTGELFF.

The chain employs TRBV6-5 and TRBJ1-4; D unresolved. V lost 5 bases to trimming and J lost 0 bases, with 10 bases between them. Germline V gene data show CDR1 as MNHEY and CDR2 as SVGAGI. The CDR3 totals 15 residues. CDR3 in amino acids: CASSPAGATNEKLFF. As DNA, the CDR3 is TGTGCCAGCAGTCCCGCCGGGGCAACTAATGAAAAACTGTTTTTT.